The source of this T cell receptor (beta chain) is a study of blood T cell repertoires in COVID-19. In the source study's methods: Amplification of reference gene primers provided the estimated nucleated cell counts. This table comes from immunoSEQ multiplex PCR, and its TCRdb copy is limited to in-frame clones, with some not included. The V and J calls and clone size come from that table; D and trimming were worked out from the DNA. Of a few hundred thousand clones in the sample, just over 85% were seen once. The sequenced sample was peripheral blood. The TCR was taken from a woman between 25 and 40 years old with active or convalescent COVID-19.

CDR3 DNA: TGTGCCAGCAGTGACGCGGAGAGTAACACCGGGGAGCTGTTTTTT. This translates into CASSDAESNTGELFF. This chain uses TRBV6-4 with TRBJ2-2; D remains unclear. Germline lookup yields CDR1 MRHNA and CDR2 SNTAGT. The germline V and J ends were trimmed by 2 bases and 2 bases, with 9 bases remaining between them. The length of the CDR3 is 15 residues.